This TCR beta chain was observed in a study of T-cell memory formation after mild COVID-19 (dated by TCRdb to about 2021). With respect to the entire study: TCR sequence clusters from the two donors were largely donor specific. The cohort was made up of two young adult volunteers, one female and one male, who were previously healthy. In a couple of donors, T-cell clones that expanded and contracted after mild COVID-19 were tracked by sequencing TCRalpha and TCRbeta repertoires over time. What the work shows at the level of the full study, not this receptor alone: SARS-CoV-2 specificity was not confirmed for the second-wave clones peaking on day 37. The study covered only a couple of mild cases, and larger cohorts including severe cases with pre-infection samples were considered necessary. Contracting CD4+ clones were found mainly in CM and EM memory subsets, while CD8+ clones were enriched in EMRA. Balanced CD4/CD8 phenotypes were observed for clones contracting from day 15 to 85, whereas a bias towards CD4+ was observed for a second wave of clones expanding from day 15 to 37. Some responding clones were detected in pre-infection memory, suggesting pre-existing cross-reactive memory T cells joined the SARS-CoV-2 response.

The junction carries 11 bases between V and J, which are trimmed by 5 bases and 4 bases respectively. Counted from cysteine to phenylalanine, this CDR3 has 13 amino acids. The entry retains the CDR3 DNA only, 39 bases that are in frame from base 1. CDR1 and CDR2, looked up from the germline V gene, are SGHVS and FQNEAQ. These reads were obtained on an Illumina NovaSeq 6000. TCRalpha and TCRbeta cDNA libraries were built by 5'RACE with constant-segment primers, adding sample barcodes and unique molecular identifiers. Trizol reagent was used to extract RNA from every sample. Library amplification was performed in two PCR steps, and a second sample barcode and Illumina TruSeq adapters were introduced in the second step. Libraries were sequenced on an Illumina NovaSeq with 2 x 150 bp paired-end reads. The original methods were these. The reads were demultiplexed and collapsed into UMI-guided consensus sequences using migec v1.2.7. Using mixcr v2.1.11, UMI consensuses were aligned to TRA and TRB V and J templates and then assembled into clonotypes. Clonotypes were classified as expanded or contracted when called significant by both edgeR and NoisET, with noise models trained on biological replicates. For edgeR calls, a false discovery rate-adjusted p below 0.01 and a log2 fold-change threshold of 1 were applied. As an exploratory analysis of dynamics, max-normalized trajectories of the 1000 most abundant clonotypes were examined by PCA with hierarchical clustering. Each responding clone was given a CD4 or CD8 phenotype based on the CD4+ and CD8+ repertoires, which had been sequenced separately. TCRdb trimmed public reads at Q25 via fastp, called clones via MiXCR and kept in-frame beta chains. Rows are combined by CDR3 protein, so each entry shows the most common genes and DNA. TCRdb's processing, not the authors' own work, is the source of the V and J calls. Present in this sample are about 290,000 distinct CDR3 sequences, 15% to 20% of which were seen just once. The ten biggest clones cover 20% to 25% of the sample.

As to this clonotype: Its binding antigen is unknown. Per-base quality was not reported, and no clone a single base away is much larger than it.

Ficoll-Paque density gradient centrifugation was used to isolate PBMCs. Sequenced material: PBMCs or a T cell subset sorted from them (not recorded which). This receptor was obtained from a man aged 18 to 30 who had mild COVID-19 (a few samples of this study predate the infection). The sample titles of this study are shuffled in the database, so cell type and time point are left out; the donor was told from shared clones. This chain is built from TRBV7-8 and TRBJ1-1, with TRBD1 perhaps the D gene, on 5 matching bases. In nucleotides, the sequence is TGTGCCAGCAGCCCTGAGGGACGCACTGAAGCTTTCTTT. It translates as CASSPEGRTEAFF.